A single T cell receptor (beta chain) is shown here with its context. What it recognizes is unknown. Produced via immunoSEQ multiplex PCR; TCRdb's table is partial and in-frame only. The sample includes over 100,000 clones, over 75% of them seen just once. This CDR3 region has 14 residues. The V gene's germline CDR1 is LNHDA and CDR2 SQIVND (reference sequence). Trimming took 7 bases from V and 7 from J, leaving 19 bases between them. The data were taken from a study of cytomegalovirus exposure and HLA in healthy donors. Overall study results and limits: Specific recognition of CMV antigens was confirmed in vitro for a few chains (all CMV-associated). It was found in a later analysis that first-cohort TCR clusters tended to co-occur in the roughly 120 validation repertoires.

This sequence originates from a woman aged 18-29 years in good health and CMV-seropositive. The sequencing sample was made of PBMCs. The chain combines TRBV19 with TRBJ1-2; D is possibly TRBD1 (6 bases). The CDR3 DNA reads TGTGCCAGTACCCTGACTCGGACAGTACGTGGCTACACCTTC. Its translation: CASTLTRTVRGYTF. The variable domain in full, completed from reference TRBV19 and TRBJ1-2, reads DGGITQSPKYLFRKEGQNVTLSCEQNLNHDAMYWYRQDPGQGLRLIYYSQIVNDFQKGDIAEGYSVSREKKESFPLTVTSAQKNPTAFYLCASTLTRTVRGYTFGSGTRLTVV.